This TCR beta chain was sequenced during a study of T cells in localized non-small cell lung cancer. TCRdb's table, derived via immunoSEQ multiplex PCR, lists solely in-frame clones and lacks some. The sample records about 3,200 clones, almost 25% being singletons. This clone was counted between two and nine times. V lost 3 bases and J lost 5; bases outside the gene matches: 6. Germline-derived CDR1 and CDR2 are SGHNT and YENEEA. The length of the CDR3 is 15 residues. This chain joins TRBV11-3 and TRBJ2-1; the match to TRBD2 covers 8 bases. This receptor was identified in a man aged 40-75 years with stage III squamous cell lung carcinoma. The sample was normal lung tissue next to the tumor, taken before any cancer treatment. Here the CDR3 reads CASSLAAGGHNEQFF. CDR3 bases: TGTGCCAGCAGCTTGGCGGCGGGGGGCCACAATGAGCAGTTCTTC.